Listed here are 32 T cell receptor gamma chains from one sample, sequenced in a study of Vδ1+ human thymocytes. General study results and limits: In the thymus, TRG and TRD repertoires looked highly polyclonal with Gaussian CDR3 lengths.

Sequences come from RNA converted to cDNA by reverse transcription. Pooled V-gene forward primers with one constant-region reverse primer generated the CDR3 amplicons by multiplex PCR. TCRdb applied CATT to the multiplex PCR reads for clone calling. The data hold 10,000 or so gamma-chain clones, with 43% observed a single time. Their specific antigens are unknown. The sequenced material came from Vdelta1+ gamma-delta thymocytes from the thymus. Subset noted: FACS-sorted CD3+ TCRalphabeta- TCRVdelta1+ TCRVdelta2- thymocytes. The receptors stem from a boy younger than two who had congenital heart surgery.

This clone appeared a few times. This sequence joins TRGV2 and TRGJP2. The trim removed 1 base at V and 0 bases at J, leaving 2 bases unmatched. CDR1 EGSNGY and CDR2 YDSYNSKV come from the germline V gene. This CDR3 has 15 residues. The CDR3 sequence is CATWDGNSSDWIKTF. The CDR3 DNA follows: TGTGCCACCTGGGACGGAAATAGTAGTGATTGGATCAAGACGTTT.

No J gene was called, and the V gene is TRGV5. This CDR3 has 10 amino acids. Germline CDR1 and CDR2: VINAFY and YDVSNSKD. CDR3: CATWDGPFLF. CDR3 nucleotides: TGCGCCACCTGGGACGGGCCATTTCTCTTT.

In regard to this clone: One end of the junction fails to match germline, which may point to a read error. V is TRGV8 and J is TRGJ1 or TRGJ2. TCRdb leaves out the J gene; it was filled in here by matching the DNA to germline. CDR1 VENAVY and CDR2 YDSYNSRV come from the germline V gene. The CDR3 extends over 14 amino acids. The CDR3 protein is CATRDPTPYYKKLF. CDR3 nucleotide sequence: TGTGCCACCAGGGATCCGACTCCTTATTATAAGAAACTCTTT.

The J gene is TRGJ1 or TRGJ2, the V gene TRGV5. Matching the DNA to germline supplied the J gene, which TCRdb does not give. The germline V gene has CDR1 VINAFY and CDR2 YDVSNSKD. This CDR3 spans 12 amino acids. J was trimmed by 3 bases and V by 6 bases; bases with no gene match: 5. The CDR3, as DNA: TGTGCCACCTGGAACGTTTATTATAAGAAACTCTTT. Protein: CATWNVYYKKLF.

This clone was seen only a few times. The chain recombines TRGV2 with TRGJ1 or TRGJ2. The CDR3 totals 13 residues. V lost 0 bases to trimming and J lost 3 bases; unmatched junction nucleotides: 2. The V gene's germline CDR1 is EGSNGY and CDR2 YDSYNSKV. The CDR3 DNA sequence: TGTGCCACCTGGGACGGGCGTTATTATAAGAAACTCTTT. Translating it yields CATWDGRYYKKLF.

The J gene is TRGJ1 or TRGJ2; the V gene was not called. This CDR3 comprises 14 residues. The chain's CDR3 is CALWEEIPHYKKLF. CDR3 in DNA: TGTGCCTTGTGGGAGGAGATACCTCATTATAAGAAACTCTTT.

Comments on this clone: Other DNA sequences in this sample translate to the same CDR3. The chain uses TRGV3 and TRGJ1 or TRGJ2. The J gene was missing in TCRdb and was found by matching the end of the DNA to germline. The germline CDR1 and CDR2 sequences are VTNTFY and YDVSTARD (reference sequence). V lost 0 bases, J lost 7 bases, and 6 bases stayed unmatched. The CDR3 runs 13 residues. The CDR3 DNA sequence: TGTGCCACCTGGGACAGGCGGCGATATAAGAAACTCTTT. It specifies CATWDRRRYKKLF.

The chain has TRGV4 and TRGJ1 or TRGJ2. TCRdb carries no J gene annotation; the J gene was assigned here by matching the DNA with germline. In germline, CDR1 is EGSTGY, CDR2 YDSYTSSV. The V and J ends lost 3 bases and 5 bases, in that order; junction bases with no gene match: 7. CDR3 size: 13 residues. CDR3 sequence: CATWDIGDYKKLF. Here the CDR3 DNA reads TGTGCCACCTGGGATATAGGTGATTATAAGAAACTCTTT.

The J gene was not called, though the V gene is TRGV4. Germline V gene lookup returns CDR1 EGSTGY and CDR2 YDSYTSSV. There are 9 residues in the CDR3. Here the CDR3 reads CATWDGWLF. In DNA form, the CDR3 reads TGTGCCACCTGGGATGGGTGGCTCTTT.

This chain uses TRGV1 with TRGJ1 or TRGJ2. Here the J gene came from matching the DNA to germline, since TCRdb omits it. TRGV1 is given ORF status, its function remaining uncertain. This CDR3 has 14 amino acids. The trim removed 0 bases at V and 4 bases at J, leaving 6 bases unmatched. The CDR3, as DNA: TGTGCCACCTGGGACAGGCCTAGGTATTATAAGAAACTCTTT. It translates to CATWDRPRYYKKLF.

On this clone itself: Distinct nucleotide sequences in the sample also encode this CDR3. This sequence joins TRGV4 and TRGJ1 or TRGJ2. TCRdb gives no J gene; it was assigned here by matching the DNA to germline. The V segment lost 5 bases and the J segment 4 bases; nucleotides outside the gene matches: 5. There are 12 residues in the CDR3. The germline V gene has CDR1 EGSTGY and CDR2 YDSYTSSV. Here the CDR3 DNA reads TGTGCCACCTGGGGCCTGTATTATAAGAAACTCTTT. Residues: CATWGLYYKKLF.

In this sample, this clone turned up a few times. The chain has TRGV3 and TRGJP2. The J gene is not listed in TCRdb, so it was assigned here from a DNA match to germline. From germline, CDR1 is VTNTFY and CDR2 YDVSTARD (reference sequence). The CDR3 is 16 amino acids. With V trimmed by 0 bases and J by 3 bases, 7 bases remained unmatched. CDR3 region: CATWDRLRGSDWIKTF. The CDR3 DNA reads TGTGCCACCTGGGACAGGCTGCGGGGTAGTGATTGGATCAAGACGTTT.

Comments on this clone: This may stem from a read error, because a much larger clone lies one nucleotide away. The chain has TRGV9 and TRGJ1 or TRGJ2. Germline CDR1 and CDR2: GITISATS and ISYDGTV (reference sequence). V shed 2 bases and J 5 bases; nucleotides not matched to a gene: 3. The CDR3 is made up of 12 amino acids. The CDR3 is CALWEDNYKKLF. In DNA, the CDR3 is TGTGCCTTGTGGGAGGATAATTATAAGAAACTCTTT.

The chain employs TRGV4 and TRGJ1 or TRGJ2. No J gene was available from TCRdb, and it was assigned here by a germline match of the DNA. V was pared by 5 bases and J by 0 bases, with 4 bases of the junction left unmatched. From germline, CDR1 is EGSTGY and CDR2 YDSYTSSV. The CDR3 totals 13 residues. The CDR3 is CATWGSNYYKKLF. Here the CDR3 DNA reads TGTGCCACCTGGGGATCGAATTATTATAAGAAACTCTTT.

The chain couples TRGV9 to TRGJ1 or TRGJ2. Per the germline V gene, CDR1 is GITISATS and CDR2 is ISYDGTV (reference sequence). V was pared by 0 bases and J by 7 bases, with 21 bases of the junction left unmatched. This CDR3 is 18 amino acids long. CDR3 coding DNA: TGTGCCTTGTGGGAGGTGGGACCCCACCCCCGGGACTCATATAAGAAACTCTTT. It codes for CALWEVGPHPRDSYKKLF.

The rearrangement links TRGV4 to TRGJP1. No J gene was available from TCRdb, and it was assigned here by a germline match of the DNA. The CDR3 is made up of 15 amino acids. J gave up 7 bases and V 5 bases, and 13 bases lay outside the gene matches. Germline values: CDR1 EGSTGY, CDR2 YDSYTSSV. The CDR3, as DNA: TGTGCCACCTGGGCTCCCAACACAAATGGTTGGTTCAAGATATTT. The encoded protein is CATWAPNTNGWFKIF.

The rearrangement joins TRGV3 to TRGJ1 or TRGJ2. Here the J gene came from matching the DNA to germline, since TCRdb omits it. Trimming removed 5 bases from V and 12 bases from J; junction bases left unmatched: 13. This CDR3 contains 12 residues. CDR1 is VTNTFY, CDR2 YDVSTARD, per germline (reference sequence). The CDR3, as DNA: TGTGCCACCTGGGCTCCCTCGTCTAGGAAACTCTTT. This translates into CATWAPSSRKLF.

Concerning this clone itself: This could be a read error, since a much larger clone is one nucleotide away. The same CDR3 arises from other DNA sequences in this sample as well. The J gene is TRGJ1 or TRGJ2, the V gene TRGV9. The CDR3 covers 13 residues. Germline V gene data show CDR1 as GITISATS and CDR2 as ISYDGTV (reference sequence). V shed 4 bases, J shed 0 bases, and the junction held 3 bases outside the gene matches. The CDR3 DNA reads TGTGCCTTGTGGGAAGTGAATTATTATAAGAAACTCTTT. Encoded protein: CALWEVNYYKKLF.

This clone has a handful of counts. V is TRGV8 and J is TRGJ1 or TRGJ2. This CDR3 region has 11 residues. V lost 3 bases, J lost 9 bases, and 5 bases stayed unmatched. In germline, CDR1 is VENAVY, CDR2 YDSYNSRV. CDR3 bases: TGTGCCACCTGGGATCTGAGTAAGAAACTCTTT. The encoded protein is CATWDLSKKLF.

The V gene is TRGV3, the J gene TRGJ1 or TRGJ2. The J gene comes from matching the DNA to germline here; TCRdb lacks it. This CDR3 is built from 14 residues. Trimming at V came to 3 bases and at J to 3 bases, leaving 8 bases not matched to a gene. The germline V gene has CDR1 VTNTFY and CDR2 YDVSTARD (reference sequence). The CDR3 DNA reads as TGTGCCACCTGGGACCTGGGCGTTTATTATAAGAAACTCTTT. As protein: CATWDLGVYYKKLF.

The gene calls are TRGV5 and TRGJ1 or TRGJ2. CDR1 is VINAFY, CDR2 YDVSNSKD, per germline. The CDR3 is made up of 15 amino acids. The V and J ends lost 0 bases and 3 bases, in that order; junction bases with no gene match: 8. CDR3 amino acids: CATWDRPRIYYKKLF. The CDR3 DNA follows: TGTGCCACCTGGGACAGGCCTCGGATTTATTATAAGAAACTCTTT.

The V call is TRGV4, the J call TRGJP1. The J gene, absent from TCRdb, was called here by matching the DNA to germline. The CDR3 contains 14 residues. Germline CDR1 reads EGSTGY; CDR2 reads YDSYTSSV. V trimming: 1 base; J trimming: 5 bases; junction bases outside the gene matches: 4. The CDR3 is CATWDGKTGWFKIF. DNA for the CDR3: TGTGCCACCTGGGATGGAAAAACTGGTTGGTTCAAGATATTT.

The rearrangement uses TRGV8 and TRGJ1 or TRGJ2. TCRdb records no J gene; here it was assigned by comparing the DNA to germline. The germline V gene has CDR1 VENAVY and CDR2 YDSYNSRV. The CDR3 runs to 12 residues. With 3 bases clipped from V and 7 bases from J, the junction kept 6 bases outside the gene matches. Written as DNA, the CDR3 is TGTGCCACCTGGGATTTACCCTATAAGAAACTCTTT. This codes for CATWDLPYKKLF.

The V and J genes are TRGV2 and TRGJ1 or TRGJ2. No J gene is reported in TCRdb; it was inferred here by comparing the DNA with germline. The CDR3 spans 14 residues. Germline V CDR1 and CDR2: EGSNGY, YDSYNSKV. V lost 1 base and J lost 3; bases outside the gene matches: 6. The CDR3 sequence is CATWDGRPYYKKLF. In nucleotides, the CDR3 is TGTGCCACCTGGGACGGACGCCCTTATTATAAGAAACTCTTT.

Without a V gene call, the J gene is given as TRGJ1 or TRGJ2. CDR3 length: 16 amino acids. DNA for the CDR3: TGTGCCACCTGGGATGGGCCCCAGAACAATTATTATAAGAAACTCTTT. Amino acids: CATWDGPQNNYYKKLF.

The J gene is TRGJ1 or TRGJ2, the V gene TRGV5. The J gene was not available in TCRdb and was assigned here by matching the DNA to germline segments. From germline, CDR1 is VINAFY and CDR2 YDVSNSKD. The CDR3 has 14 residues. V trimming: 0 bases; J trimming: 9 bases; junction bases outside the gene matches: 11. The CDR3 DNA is TGTGCCACCTGGGACAGGCCAAGGTGTTCTAAGAAACTCTTT. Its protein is CATWDRPRCSKKLF.

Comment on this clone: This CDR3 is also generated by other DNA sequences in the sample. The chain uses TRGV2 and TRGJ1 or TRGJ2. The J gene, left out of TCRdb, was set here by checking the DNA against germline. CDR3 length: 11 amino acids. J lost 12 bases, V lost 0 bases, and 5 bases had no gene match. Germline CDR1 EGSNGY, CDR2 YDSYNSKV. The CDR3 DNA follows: TGTGCCACCTGGGACGGGCGAGGGAAACTCTTT. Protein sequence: CATWDGRGKLF.

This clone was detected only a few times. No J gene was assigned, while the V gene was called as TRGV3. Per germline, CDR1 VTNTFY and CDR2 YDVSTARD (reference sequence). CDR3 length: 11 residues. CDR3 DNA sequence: TGTGCCACCTGGGACAGGCGGGGGGAACTCTTT. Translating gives CATWDRRGELF.

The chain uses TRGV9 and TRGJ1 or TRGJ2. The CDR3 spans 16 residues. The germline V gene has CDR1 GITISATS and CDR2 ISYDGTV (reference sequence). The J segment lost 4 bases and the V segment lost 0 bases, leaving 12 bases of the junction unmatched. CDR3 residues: CALWEVNRYSYYKKLF. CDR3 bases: TGTGCCTTGTGGGAGGTGAATCGGTATTCCTATTATAAGAAACTCTTT.

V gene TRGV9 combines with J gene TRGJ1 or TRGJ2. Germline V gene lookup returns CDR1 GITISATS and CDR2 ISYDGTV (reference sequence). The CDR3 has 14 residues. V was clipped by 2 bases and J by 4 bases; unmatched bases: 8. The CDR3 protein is CALWEGGWYYKKLF. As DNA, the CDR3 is TGTGCCTTGTGGGAGGGAGGGTGGTATTATAAGAAACTCTTT.

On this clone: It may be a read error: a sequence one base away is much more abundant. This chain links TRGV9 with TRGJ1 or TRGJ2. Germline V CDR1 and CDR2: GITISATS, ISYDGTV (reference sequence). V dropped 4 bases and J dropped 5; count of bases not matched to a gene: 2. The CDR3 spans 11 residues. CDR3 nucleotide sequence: TGTGCCTTGTGGGATCATTATAAGAAACTCTTT. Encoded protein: CALWDHYKKLF.

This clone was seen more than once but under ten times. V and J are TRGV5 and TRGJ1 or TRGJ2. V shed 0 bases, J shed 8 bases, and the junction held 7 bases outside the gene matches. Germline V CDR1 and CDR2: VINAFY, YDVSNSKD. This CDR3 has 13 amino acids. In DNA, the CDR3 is TGTGCCACCTGGGACAGGAATTTCGATAAGAAACTCTTT. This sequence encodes CATWDRNFDKKLF.